This T cell receptor beta chain was captured in a study of blood T cells in healthy people across ages (dated by TCRdb to about 2015). Study-level background: In model experiments, template switching captured about one uniquely barcoded TCR beta cDNA molecule for every two T cells. The study measured age-related changes in TCR beta repertoire diversity using deep sequencing normalized with unique cDNA molecular identifiers. The donors were divided into four age groups: young (average around 15 years), middle-aged (about 39), aged (about 62) and long-lived (around 87). To avoid experimental bias, donors of different ages were randomly spread across the sequencing lanes. The study analyzed two additional independent replicas of 1 million unique cDNA reads from the same blood draw for two donors, one aged 18 to 30 and one aged 80 or older. Study-wide conclusions, independent of this receptor: Compared with the aged group, the long-lived group had more naive CD4+ T cells, fewer expanded clones and increased TCR diversity, a pattern suggesting age selection. Because profiling used bulk unsorted PBMCs, naive and antigen-experienced compartments could not be compared conclusively. Estimates of total diversity based on one million sequenced T cells were regarded as lower bounds and as underestimates. Donor CMV infection status was unknown, potentially confounding age-related changes in expanded clonotypes. As age increased, observed TCR beta diversity per million T cells dropped in a roughly linear way, and a significant reduction was already evident by age about 40. There was a strong correlation between observed TCR beta diversity and the percentage of naive T cells measured by flow cytometry.

A distance of 15 bases separates the germline ends of V and J, which lose 5 bases and 8 bases respectively. The CDR3 runs 14 amino acids, cysteine and phenylalanine included. Here the CDR3 DNA is all that survives: 42 bases in frame from base 1. In the germline V gene, CDR1 corresponds to MDHEN and CDR2 to SYDVKM. Donors were a few dozen systemically healthy Caucasian individuals from Russia aged about 6 to 100 years. Around 9.7 milliliters of peripheral blood were collected from each donor into EDTA-treated Vacutainer tubes. PBMCs were isolated by Ficoll-Paque density-gradient centrifugation, with at least 6 million obtained per sample. Total RNA was extracted from PBMCs with Trizol reagent, with at least 5 micrograms obtained per sample. For every donor, flow cytometry on a PBMC aliquot measured the percentage of naive CD45RAhigh/CD27high T cells. Concerning this clonotype: This receptor's antigen is unknown. Base qualities were left out, and no much larger clone turns up one base away.

The protocol used for the library was 5' RACE. The instrument was an Illumina HiSeq 2500. A second PCR of roughly 7 to 11 cycles was performed with a sample-barcoded 5' primer and a J-beta primer mix. A unique molecular identifier was introduced onto each TCR beta cDNA molecule by a template-switch 5' adaptor carrying 12 random nucleotides. Each sample yielded at least 3 million CDR3-containing paired-end reads. First-strand cDNA synthesis was performed from all RNA using the Mint cDNA synthesis kit, with priming by a TRBC-specific oligonucleotide. All cDNA was treated with uracil-DNA glycosylase and then went through a first 18-cycle PCR with the universal primers M1SS and BC2_uni_R. On the study's bioinformatics: Each sample was normalized by randomly selecting 1 million high-quality reads, each carrying a distinct molecular identifier. Reads sharing molecular identifiers were discarded rather than binned into consensus sequences. MiTCR, with a Q25 quality threshold and the strictest error-elimination algorithm, was used for CDR3 identification, clonotype clustering and error correction. A nonparametric unseen species model with Euler transformation was used to estimate lower-bound total TCR beta diversity. Starting from the raw public reads, TCRdb applied fastp trimming at Q25, assembled clones with MiXCR and retained in-frame beta chains. Identical CDR3 proteins give one entry, which carries the most common genes and DNA. These V and J calls rely on TCRdb rather than the paper's analysis. The sample table contains roughly 1.4 million distinct CDR3 sequences; only one count was recorded for approximately 59% of them. Of the sample, 6.5% to 8% falls within the top ten clones.

The source of this sequence is a man aged 18 to 35 in good health. Sequenced: blood. The chain is encoded by TRBV28 joined to TRBJ1-4, with a weak D call of TRBD1 (5 bases match). The CDR3 region reads CASSEGRGIEKLFF. At the DNA level, the sequence is TGTGCCAGCAGTGAGGGACGAGGGATCGAAAAACTGTTTTTT. When the CDR3 is completed using the reference TRBV28 and TRBJ1-4 genes on either side, the full variable domain is DVKVTQSSRYLVKRTGEKVFLECVQDMDHENMFWYRQDPGLGLRLIYFSYDVKMKEKGDIPEGYSVSREKKERFSLILESASTNQTSMYLCASSEGRGIEKLFFGSGTQLSVL.